The 16 T cell receptor beta chains in this list originate from one sample, sequenced in a study of CD8+ T cells in alopecia areata. Once RNA had been extracted, it was reverse transcribed into cDNA to act as the sequencing template. Some clones are missing from TCRdb's copy, which holds only in-frame ones; the method was immunoSEQ multiplex PCR. This table holds more than 100,000 clones, around 50% found once. Input material: CD4+ T cells sorted from blood. The origin of the receptors is a human donor in good health.

The chain has TRBV9 and TRBJ1-2, with 8 bases fitting TRBD1. Looked up from germline, CDR1 is SGDLS and CDR2 is YYNGEE. After removal of 0 bases from V and 3 bases from J, the junction contained 7 bases not matched to a gene. The CDR3 runs to 16 residues. The CDR3 region has the DNA TGTGCCAGCAGCGTAGCACCCGGGACAGGAGACTATGGCTACACCTTC. Its translation: CASSVAPGTGDYGYTF. The full variable domain, rest sourced from reference TRBV9 and TRBJ1-2, is DSGVTQTPKHLITATGQRVTLRCSPRSGDLSVYWYQQSLDQGLQFLIQYYNGEERAKGNILERFSAQQFPDLHSELNLSSLELGDSALYFCASSVAPGTGDYGYTFGSGTRLTVV.

The V gene is TRBV7-9, the J gene TRBJ2-1, with 11 bases lining up with TRBD1. The CDR3 contains 18 residues. The trim removed 5 bases at V and 0 bases at J, leaving 9 bases unmatched. Germline lookup yields CDR1 SEHNR and CDR2 FQNEAQ (reference sequence). The CDR3 nucleotides read TGTGCCAGCAGCCCCCGGGACAGGGGGAAGAGCTCCTACAATGAGCAGTTCTTC. The encoded protein is CASSPRDRGKSSYNEQFF.

This rearrangement joins TRBV12-5 to TRBJ1-1; 7 bases agree with TRBD1. Per the germline V gene, CDR1 is LGHNT and CDR2 is FRNRAP. This CDR3 contains 15 residues. Trimming cost V 4 bases and J 5 bases; bases outside gene matches: 10. CDR3 nucleotides: TGTGCTAGTGGTTCCTCTCAACAGGGGAGGACTGAAGCTTTCTTT. Translation: CASGSSQQGRTEAFF.

This clone was seen a handful of times. V usage is TRBV5-8 and J usage is TRBJ1-1; D is uncertain. This CDR3 is 11 amino acids long. CDR1 is SGHTS and CDR2 is YDEGEE in the germline V gene. Trimming pared 4 bases from V and 6 bases from J, leaving 7 bases between. CDR3 DNA: TGTGCCAGCAGCGGCGGATCTGAAGCTTTCTTT. This sequence encodes CASSGGSEAFF.

The chain recombines TRBV7-2 with TRBJ2-7, with no clear D. Germline V lookup: CDR1 SGHTA, CDR2 FQGNSA. V dropped 0 bases and J dropped 2 bases, with 11 bases sitting between them. This CDR3 is built from 15 residues. The CDR3 DNA reads TGTGCCAGCAGCTTAGCCTCCGGGCAAACCTACGAGCAGTACTTC. It codes for CASSLASGQTYEQYF.

The table lists this clone with a count of one. The chain employs TRBV5-1 and TRBJ2-7; 7 bases match TRBD1. J was trimmed by 1 base and V by 2 bases; bases with no gene match: 3. The CDR3 is 14 residues long. Germline V gene sequence: CDR1 SGHRS, CDR2 YFSETQ. The CDR3 is CASSLQGSSYEQYF. CDR3 coding DNA: TGCGCCAGCAGCTTACAGGGGTCATCCTACGAGCAGTACTTC. Combining the CDR3 with reference TRBV5-1 and TRBJ2-7 gives the whole variable domain KAGVTQTPRYLIKTRGQQVTLSCSPISGHRSVSWYQQTPGQGLQFLFEYFSETQRNKGNFPGRFSGRQFSNSRSEMNVSTLELGDSALYLCASSLQGSSYEQYFGPGTRLTVT.

This chain uses TRBV28 with TRBJ2-5, with 7 bases lining up with TRBD1. Looked up from germline, CDR1 is MDHEN and CDR2 is SYDVKM. V lost 8 bases, J lost 4 bases, and 7 bases stayed unmatched. The CDR3 contains 13 residues. CDR3 loop: CASLGQGVETQYF. The CDR3, as DNA: TGTGCCAGCCTTGGGCAGGGGGTAGAGACCCAGTACTTC.

The V call is TRBV5-1, the J call TRBJ1-6; D gene unclear. Trimming cost V 4 bases and J 7 bases, with 12 bases left between them. In germline, CDR1 is SGHRS, CDR2 YFSETQ. The CDR3 covers 14 residues. In DNA form, the CDR3 reads TGCGCCAGCAGCAATAACACGGCAAATTCACCCCTCCACTTT. Protein sequence: CASSNNTANSPLHF.

This clone was counted a few times. The CDR3 sequence: CASSRGDRVEANVLTF. The CDR3 DNA reads as TGTGCCAGCAGTAGAGGCGACAGGGTGGAGGCCAACGTCCTGACTTTC. The chain combines TRBV4-2 with TRBJ2-6; TRBD1 matches at 7 bases. The CDR3 contains 16 residues. V dropped 6 bases and J dropped 6; count of bases not matched to a gene: 11. CDR1 and CDR2 from the germline V gene are LGHNA and YNFKEQ.

The sample holds a few counts of this clone. V and J are TRBV28 and TRBJ1-2; no clear D. The CDR3 spans 15 residues. The V gene's germline CDR1 is MDHEN and CDR2 SYDVKM. V lost 6 bases and J lost 5, with 19 bases in between. CDR3 amino acids: CASSGSPLWRYGYTF. The CDR3 DNA reads as TGTGCCAGCAGCGGCTCGCCTCTTTGGAGGTATGGCTACACCTTC.

The CDR3 spells CSVAQVNTGELFF. The CDR3 region has the DNA TGCAGCGTTGCACAGGTGAACACCGGGGAGCTGTTTTTT. The rearrangement uses TRBV29-1 and TRBJ2-2, with D possibly being TRBD1 (5 bases). The CDR3 is 13 residues long. Germline V gene lookup returns CDR1 SQVTM and CDR2 ANQGSEA. Trimming removed 4 bases from V and 1 base from J, with 7 bases in between.

This clone was counted between two and nine times. J is TRBJ2-6 and V is TRBV4-1; weak D call: TRBD1 (6 bases). Germline V gene sequence: CDR1 MGHRA, CDR2 YSYEKL. Trimming removed 1 base at V and 0 bases at J, with 10 bases between. CDR3 size: 17 residues. CDR3 region: CASSQGQVSSGANVLTF. The CDR3 DNA is TGCGCCAGCAGCCAAGGACAGGTCAGCTCTGGGGCCAACGTCCTGACTTTC.

This clone was recorded a few times. The gene calls are TRBV5-1 and TRBJ2-5; 7 positions match TRBD1. The germline V gene has CDR1 SGHRS and CDR2 YFSETQ. The CDR3 extends over 14 amino acids. The J segment lost 4 bases and the V segment lost 2 bases, leaving 5 bases of the junction unmatched. The CDR3 DNA is TGCGCCAGCAGCTTCTACCCAGGGGGAGAGACCCAGTACTTC. Translated, it gives CASSFYPGGETQYF.

On this clone itself: One end of the junction fails to match germline, which may point to a read error. This rearrangement joins TRBV7-3 to TRBJ1-1; D gene unclear. Germline V gene sequence: CDR1 SGHTA, CDR2 FQGTGA. The CDR3 has 13 residues. CDR3 DNA: TGTGCTAGCAGCTTGACAATTTACACTGAAGCTTTCTTT. Translation gives CASSLTIYTEAFF.

This clone was counted a few times. This chain uses TRBV7-2 with TRBJ2-3; D unclear. V lost 4 bases and J 3 bases, leaving 14 bases between the germline ends. From germline, CDR1 is SGHTA and CDR2 FQGNSA. This CDR3 region has 15 residues. The CDR3 loop is CASSSRYAMTDTQYF. CDR3 coding DNA: TGTGCCAGCAGCTCCCGATACGCAATGACAGATACGCAGTATTTT.

The table lists this clone with a few counts. Within the sample, other DNA sequences also encode this same CDR3. The CDR3 loop is CSVEGGTDTQYF. Here the CDR3 DNA reads TGCAGCGTTGAGGGGGGCACAGATACGCAGTATTTT. The V gene is TRBV29-1, the J gene TRBJ2-3; D tentatively fits TRBD1 or TRBD2 (5 bases each). The V end lost 3 bases, the J end lost 1 base, and 5 bases lay between the germline ends. Germline loops: CDR1 SQVTM, CDR2 ANQGSEA. The CDR3 sequence is 12 residues long.